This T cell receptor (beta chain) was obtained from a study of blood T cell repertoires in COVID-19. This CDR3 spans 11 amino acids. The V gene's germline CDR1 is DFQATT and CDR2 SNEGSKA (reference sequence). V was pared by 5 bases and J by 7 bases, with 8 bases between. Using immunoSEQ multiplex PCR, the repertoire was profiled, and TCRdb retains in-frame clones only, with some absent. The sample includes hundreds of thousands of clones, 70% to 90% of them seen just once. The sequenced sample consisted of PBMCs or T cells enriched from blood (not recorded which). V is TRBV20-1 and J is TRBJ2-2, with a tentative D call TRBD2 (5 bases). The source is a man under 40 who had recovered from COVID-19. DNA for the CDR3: TGCAGTGCTTCCCGGGGCGGGGAGCTGTTTTTT. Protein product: CSASRGGELFF.